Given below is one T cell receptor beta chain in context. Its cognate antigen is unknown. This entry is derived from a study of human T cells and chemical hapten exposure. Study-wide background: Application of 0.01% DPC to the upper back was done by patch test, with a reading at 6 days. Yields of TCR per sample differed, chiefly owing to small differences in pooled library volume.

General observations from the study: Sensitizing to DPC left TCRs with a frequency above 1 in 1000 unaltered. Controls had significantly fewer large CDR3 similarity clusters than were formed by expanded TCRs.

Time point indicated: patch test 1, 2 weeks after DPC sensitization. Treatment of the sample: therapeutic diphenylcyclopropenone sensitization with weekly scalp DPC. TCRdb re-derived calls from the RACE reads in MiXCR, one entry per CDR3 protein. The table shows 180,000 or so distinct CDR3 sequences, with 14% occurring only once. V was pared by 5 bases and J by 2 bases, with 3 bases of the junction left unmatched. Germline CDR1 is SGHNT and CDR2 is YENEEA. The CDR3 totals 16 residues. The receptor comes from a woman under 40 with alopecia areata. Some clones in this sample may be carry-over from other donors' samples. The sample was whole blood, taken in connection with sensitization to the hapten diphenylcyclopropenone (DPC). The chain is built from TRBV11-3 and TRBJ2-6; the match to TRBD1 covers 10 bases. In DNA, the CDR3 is TGTGCCAGCAGCCCCGGGACAGGGGCTGGGGCCAACGTCCTGACTTTC. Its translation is CASSPGTGAGANVLTF.